This T cell receptor beta chain derives from a study of OX40 agonist ivuxolimab in advanced cancers. About the full investigation: Ivuxolimab was an agonistic, fully human IgG2 monoclonal antibody directed against OX40 (CD134), a costimulatory receptor. Intravenous ivuxolimab was administered to patients every 2 weeks at six dose levels: 0.01, 0.1, 0.3, 1.5, 3 and 10 mg/kg. Of the roughly 54 dose-escalation patients, hepatocellular carcinoma was present in about 20, melanoma in approximately 15, renal cell carcinoma in 9 and head and neck cancer in 9. The dose-escalation cohort was 82.7% male with a mean age of around 62 years, ranging from about 23 to 85. Prior anti-PD-1, anti-PD-L1 or anti-CTLA-4 therapy was permitted, and checkpoint inhibitors had been received by about 44% of dose-escalation patients. Partial responses were achieved by three dose-escalation patients, of whom one had hepatocellular carcinoma and two had cutaneous melanoma. The point of sequencing TCRbeta in the periphery was to test whether ivuxolimab changed TCR sequence diversity and drove clonal T-cell expansion. The paper describes the monotherapy dose-escalation part (N ≈ 52 patients) of the phase I trial of ivuxolimab. Paper-wide results and their limitations: In the 0.1-3.0 mg/kg groups, partial responders were among the patients with the lowest normalized peripheral clonal expansion, particularly in CD8+ T cells. Which antigens the clonally expanded peripheral T cells were specific for was not determined. Low levels of normalized T-cell clonal expansion were also seen in some patients who did not respond. After ivuxolimab, more expanded clones were found on average in CD8+ T cells than in CD4+ T cells. At doses from 0.1 to 3.0 mg/kg, clonal expansion was seen in both CD4+ and CD8+ blood T cells between baseline and week 6.

As to this clone: Which antigen it targets is not known. There are no base qualities to consult, and no much larger clone falls within one base.

Cut back by 5 bases and 3 bases, the V and J ends lie 19 bases apart. From a lookup of the germline V gene, CDR1 and CDR2 are ENHRY and SYGVKD. CDR3 length: 17 amino acids, cysteine to phenylalanine. Only the CDR3 portion is preserved as DNA: 51 bases, with reading frame beginning at the first base. The trial excluded patients who had a history of autoimmune disease or who were on systemic immunosuppression. In every dose cohort, peripheral blood was drawn for TCR sequencing at baseline, cycle 4 day 1, and cycle 7 day 1. The samples were drawn from a first-in-human, open-label, multicenter phase I dose-escalation trial of ivuxolimab. The trial enrolled adults with locally advanced or metastatic head and neck squamous cell, hepatocellular, melanoma or renal cell carcinoma. Before TCR sequencing, CD4+ and CD8+ T cells were separately sorted from peripheral blood. To sequence the TCRbeta CDR3 region, genomic DNA was isolated from the sorted cells. The immunoSEQ Assay was used to sequence the TCRbeta CDR3 regions. Imported from immuneACCESS, the table was reduced by TCRdb to in-frame sequences with V and J called. These copies leave out some clones; in studies compared against another copy, an unresolved V gene accounts for under half, and the cause of the remainder is not known. Present in this sample are 60,000 to 75,000 clones, roughly 84% of which were seen just once. The leading ten clones occupy about 1.5% of the sample.

The chain joins TRBV10-3 to TRBJ1-4; possibly the D gene is TRBD1, per 6 matching bases. This specimen consisted of CD4+ or CD8+ T cells sorted from blood, obtained in a trial of the OX40 agonist ivuxolimab. This clonotype was sampled from an adult with an advanced solid tumor such as melanoma, head and neck, liver or kidney cancer. CDR3 reads: CAISPGTPTGANEKLFF. Read as DNA, the sequence is TGTGCCATCAGTCCTGGGACCCCGACAGGTGCTAATGAAAAACTGTTTTTT.